This TCR beta chain was identified in a study of breast tumors, draining lymph nodes, adjacent tissues. TCRdb processed the multiplex PCR reads anew with MiXCR; each CDR3 protein has one entry. The table includes some 22,000 distinct CDR3 sequences, roughly 41% detected once. A note on this clonotype: Antigen: not known.

The length of the CDR3 is 11 residues. Trimming pared 4 bases from V and 2 bases from J, leaving 1 base between. CDR1 is ENHRY, CDR2 SYGVKD, per germline. Whole-study results and caveats: Data fit most tumor T cells coming from lymph node, expanding in tumor. Tumor TCR diversity was below lymph nodes but above nontumor tissue. That most tumor T cells come from lymph nodes remained unproven. Luminal-like breast cancer showed significantly greater tumor-nontumor repertoire similarity than basal-like breast cancer did.

Sequencing used breast tumor tissue. The chain recombines TRBV10-3 with TRBJ2-3; D gene unclear. The origin of this receptor is a female donor with breast cancer. Some clones in this sample may be carry-over from other donors' samples. The CDR3 nucleotides read TGTGCCATCAGTGTCACAGATACGCAGTATTTT. Translated: CAISVTDTQYF.